This is a list of T cell receptor beta chains from one sample in a study of shared T cell receptors in the human thymus. Sequencing used immunoSEQ multiplex PCR; TCRdb keeps in-frame clones, though not all of them. The sample yields around 340,000 clones, 95% seen once. The source material was thymocytes. The source is a human donor. CDR3s include the opening cysteine and the closing phenylalanine or tryptophan. D genes are given only for firm matches. Size tells how often a clone was seen (once, few, many) or the class of an expanded clone, and some rows leave it out.

J: TRBJ1-4
D: TRBD1
V: TRBV27
size: NA
DNA: TGTGCCAGCAGTGTCGGACAGGGAAATGAAAAACTGTTTTTT
CDR3: CASSVGQGNEKLFF

J: TRBJ2-7
D: NA
V: TRBV27
size: NA
DNA: TGTGCCAGCAGTCCCGACGGGTCCTACGAGCAGTACTTC
CDR3: CASSPDGSYEQYF

J: TRBJ1-1
D: NA
V: TRBV27
size: NA
DNA: TGTGCCAGCAGTTTGAGGTCGACATGGGAGTATACTGAAGCTTTCTTT
CDR3: CASSLRSTWEYTEAFF

J: TRBJ1-2
D: NA
V: TRBV27
size: NA
DNA: TGTGCCAGCAGTTCTGGGGGTCAGGGTTCCCCTAACTATGGCTACACCTTC
CDR3: CASSSGGQGSPNYGYTF

J: TRBJ2-7
D: NA
V: TRBV10-2
size: once
DNA: TGCGCCAGCAGTGAGGCAGGCAATTTTGGAGCAATTCTCTACGAGCAGTACTTC
CDR3: CASSEAGNFGAILYEQYF

J: TRBJ2-5
D: NA
V: TRBV4-2
size: NA
DNA: TGTGCCAGCAGCCAAGTCCAGGGTCGGATCACCCTTGGTGAGACCCAGTACTTC
CDR3: CASSQVQGRITLGETQYF

J: TRBJ2-1
D: TRBD1
V: TRBV6-5
size: NA
DNA: TGTGCCAGCAGTTACGTTTGGGGTGAGGGGGCTGAGCAGTTCTTC
CDR3: CASSYVWGEGAEQFF

J: TRBJ2-7
D: NA
V: TRBV29-1
size: NA
DNA: TGCAGCCTACATGAGGGAGACGAGACTAGCGGTCAGGGGGCAAGTGAGCAGTACTTC
CDR3: CSLHEGDETSGQGASEQYF

J: TRBJ2-1
D: NA
V: TRBV25-1
size: NA
DNA: TGTGCCAGCAGTGTTGGGGACAATGAGCAGTTCTTC
CDR3: CASSVGDNEQFF

J: TRBJ2-2
D: NA
V: TRBV6-6
size: NA
DNA: TGTGCCAGCAGTTACCCCCAGGGGTCCGGGGAGCTGTTTTTT
CDR3: CASSYPQGSGELFF

J: TRBJ2-1
D: NA
V: TRBV28
size: NA
DNA: TGTGCCAGCAGGATGGAACAGGGAACCTACAATGAGCAGTTCTTC
CDR3: CASRMEQGTYNEQFF

J: TRBJ1-2
D: NA
V: TRBV27
size: NA
DNA: TGTGCCAGTCCCCCTAGGGTCACAGGCACGTATGGCTACACCTTC
CDR3: CASPPRVTGTYGYTF

J: TRBJ2-4
D: TRBD1
V: TRBV18
size: NA
DNA: TGTGCCAGCTCACTTCAGGGGGTCCCTATGGAGGCCAAAAACATTCAGTACTTC
CDR3: CASSLQGVPMEAKNIQYF

J: TRBJ1-5
D: NA
V: TRBV19
size: NA
DNA: TGTGCCAGTAGTAGTTCCCGGGACCGCCACCAACCCCAGCATTTT
CDR3: CASSSSRDRHQPQHF

J: TRBJ1-5
D: NA
V: TRBV7-9
size: NA
DNA: TGTGCCAGCAGCTTAGGGAATTTAAGCAATCAGCCCCAGCATTTT
CDR3: CASSLGNLSNQPQHF

J: TRBJ2-1
D: TRBD2
V: TRBV7-3
size: NA
DNA: TGTGCCAGCAGCTTAGTTGGGACTAGTATCGATGAGCAGTTCTTC
CDR3: CASSLVGTSIDEQFF

J: TRBJ1-1
D: NA
V: TRBV30
size: NA
DNA: TGTGCCTGGAGTGTACATGAGGTAGGACACTTGAACACTGAAGCTTTCTTT
CDR3: CAWSVHEVGHLNTEAFF

J: TRBJ1-5
D: NA
V: TRBV2
size: NA
DNA: TGTGCCAGCAGTGACAGGGAATCCGTCTGGGTGGATCAGCCCCAGCATTTT
CDR3: CASSDRESVWVDQPQHF

J: TRBJ1-2
D: TRBD1
V: TRBV6-1
size: NA
DNA: TGTGCCAGCAGTGATTCCGGACAGGGGGAGTATGGCTACACCTTC
CDR3: CASSDSGQGEYGYTF

J: TRBJ1-1
D: TRBD1
V: TRBV30
size: NA
DNA: TGTGCCTGGCATATTAGGGGGACAGGGGGCCTGAGGGCTGAAGCTTTCTTT
CDR3: CAWHIRGTGGLRAEAFF

J: TRBJ1-3
D: NA
V: TRBV6-5
size: NA
DNA: TGTGCCAGCAAGGGGGAGGCAGGAAACACCATATATTTT
CDR3: CASKGEAGNTIYF

J: TRBJ2-7
D: NA
V: TRBV10-3
size: NA
DNA: TGTGCCATCAGTGTTGGGACTGATGGCTCCTACGAGCAGTACTTC
CDR3: CAISVGTDGSYEQYF

J: TRBJ2-2
D: NA
V: TRBV5-8
size: NA
DNA: TGTGCCAGCAGCTTGGCGGTGGTTAGTTTGGGGCGCTCCACCGGGGAGCTGTTTTTT
CDR3: CASSLAVVSLGRSTGELFF

J: TRBJ1-4
D: NA
V: TRBV28
size: once
DNA: TGTGCCAGCAATCCAGAGGGAATGCGGGAAAAACTGTTTTTT
CDR3: CASNPEGMREKLFF

J: TRBJ2-3
D: TRBD2
V: TRBV28
size: NA
DNA: TGTGCCAGCAGTTTTGGTAGCGGGGAGGGAGATACGCAGTATTTT
CDR3: CASSFGSGEGDTQYF

J: TRBJ2-1
D: TRBD1
V: TRBV28
size: NA
DNA: TGTGCCAGCAGCGTTTACAGGGGTAGGCACAATGAGCAGTTCTTC
CDR3: CASSVYRGRHNEQFF

J: TRBJ1-2
D: NA
V: TRBV9
size: NA
DNA: TGTGCCAGCAGCGTAGACATATGGGAGGGTAGGGGAAGTTATGGCTACACCTTC
CDR3: CASSVDIWEGRGSYGYTF